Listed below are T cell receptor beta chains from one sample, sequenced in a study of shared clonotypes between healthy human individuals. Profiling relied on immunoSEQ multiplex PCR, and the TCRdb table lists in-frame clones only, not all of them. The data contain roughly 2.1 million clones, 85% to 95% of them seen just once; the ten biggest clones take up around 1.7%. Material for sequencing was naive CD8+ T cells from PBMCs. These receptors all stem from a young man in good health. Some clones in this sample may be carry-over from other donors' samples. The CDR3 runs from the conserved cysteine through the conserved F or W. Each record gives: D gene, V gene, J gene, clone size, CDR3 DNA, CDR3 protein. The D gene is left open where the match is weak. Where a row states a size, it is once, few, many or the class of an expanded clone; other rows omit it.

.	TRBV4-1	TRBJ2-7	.	TGCGCCAGCAGCCCCAGGGACACCACTACCTACGAGCAGTACTTC	CASSPRDTTTYEQYF
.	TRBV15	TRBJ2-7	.	TGTGCCACCAGCGATGGAGGGTCCTCCTACGAGCAGTACTTC	CATSDGGSSYEQYF
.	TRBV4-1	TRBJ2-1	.	TGCGCCAGCAGCCCGGACCTTTCTTCCTACAATGAGCAGTTCTTC	CASSPDLSSYNEQFF
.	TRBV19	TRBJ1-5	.	TGTGCCAGTAGTATAGATGGAGGCGAGGGCTCTCAGCCCCAGCATTTT	CASSIDGGEGSQPQHF
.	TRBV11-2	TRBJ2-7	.	TGTGCCAGCAGCCTCATCAGCTACGAGCAGTACTTC	CASSLISYEQYF
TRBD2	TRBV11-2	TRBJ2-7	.	TGTGCCAGCAGCTATATTCCAGGACTAGCGGGCGAGCAGTACTTC	CASSYIPGLAGEQYF
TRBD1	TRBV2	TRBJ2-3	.	TGTGCCAGCAGGGACAGGGGCACAGATACGCAGTATTTT	CASRDRGTDTQYF
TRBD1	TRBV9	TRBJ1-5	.	TGTGCCAGCAGCGGGACAGGGGAGGCCAATCAGCCCCAGCATTTT	CASSGTGEANQPQHF
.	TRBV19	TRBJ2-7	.	TGTGCCAGTAGTATATTAGGGGGAGAGCAGTACTTC	CASSILGGEQYF
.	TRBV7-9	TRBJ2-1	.	TGTGCCAGCAGCTTATTTGGCGCCAATGAGCAGTTCTTC	CASSLFGANEQFF
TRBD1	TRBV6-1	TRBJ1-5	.	TGTGCCAGCAGTGACCCCCTCGGACAGGGCCTCAATCAGCCCCAGCATTTT	CASSDPLGQGLNQPQHF
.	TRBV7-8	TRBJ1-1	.	TGTGCCAGCAGCTGGCATAACACTGAAGCTTTCTTT	CASSWHNTEAFF
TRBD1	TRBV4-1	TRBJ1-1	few	TGCGCCAGCAGCCCTCAACCAGGGGGCGGCACTGAAGCTTTCTTT	CASSPQPGGGTEAFF
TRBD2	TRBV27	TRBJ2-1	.	TGTGCCAGCAGTTTATCGGTGGCGGGAGGGTTCTACAATGAGCAGTTCTTC	CASSLSVAGGFYNEQFF
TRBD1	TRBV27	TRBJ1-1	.	TGTGCCAGCAGTCAACGGACAGGGGACGCTTTCTTT	CASSQRTGDAFF
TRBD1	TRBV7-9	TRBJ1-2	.	TGTGCCAGCAGCCTCCAGGGACAGGGGGACGGCTACACCTTC	CASSLQGQGDGYTF
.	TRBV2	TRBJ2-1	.	TGTGCCAGCAGTGATTACAGGGTGCTCGATGAGCAGTTCTTC	CASSDYRVLDEQFF
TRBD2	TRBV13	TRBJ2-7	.	TGTGCCAGCAGCCCGACTAGCGCTTCCTACGAGCAGTACTTC	CASSPTSASYEQYF
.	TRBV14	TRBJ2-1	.	TGTGCCAGCAGCCCGTATGGAGGGTTGGCCGTCTCAACAATGGAGCAGTTCTTC	CASSPYGGLAVSTMEQFF
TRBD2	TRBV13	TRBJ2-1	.	TGTGCCAGCAGCTTTCTGACGGGAGCGGGGGAGCAGTTCTTC	CASSFLTGAGEQFF
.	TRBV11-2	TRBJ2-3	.	TGTGCCAGCAGCCAGGGGTCCGGCACAGATACGCAGTATTTT	CASSQGSGTDTQYF
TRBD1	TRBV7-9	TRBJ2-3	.	TGTGCCAGCAGCTCCCCCCCGGGACAGGTTACTCCAGATACGCAGTATTTT	CASSSPPGQVTPDTQYF
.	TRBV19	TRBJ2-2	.	TGTGCCAGTAGTATCCTGGACGGCTCCGGGGAGCTGTTTTTT	CASSILDGSGELFF
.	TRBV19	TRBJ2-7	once	TGTGCCAGTAGTATCGGGCAGGATACAACCTACGAGCAGTACTTC	CASSIGQDTTYEQYF
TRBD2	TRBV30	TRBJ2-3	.	TGTGCCTGGAGTGTACCCCTAGCGGATAGCACAGATACGCAGTATTTT	CAWSVPLADSTDTQYF
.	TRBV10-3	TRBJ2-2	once	TGTGCCATCAGTGAGCTTGAACGGGGACTCACCGGGGAGCTGTTTTTT	CAISELERGLTGELFF
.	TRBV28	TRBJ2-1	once	TGTGCCAGCAGTTTATCCAGGCCGCAGTCCTACAATGAGCAGTTCTTC	CASSLSRPQSYNEQFF
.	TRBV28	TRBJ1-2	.	TGTGCCAGCAGTCCAAACACCGACCTGCGGGGCTACACCTTC	CASSPNTDLRGYTF
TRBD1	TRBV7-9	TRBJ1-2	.	TGTGCCAGCAGCTCATGGGACAGCGAGAACTATGGCTACACCTTC	CASSSWDSENYGYTF
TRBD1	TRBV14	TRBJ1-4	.	TGTGCCAGCAGCCAAGATTTCCCTCCGACAGGGGTGCTTAATGAAAAACTGTTTTTT	CASSQDFPPTGVLNEKLFF
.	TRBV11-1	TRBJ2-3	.	TGTGCCAGCGGGGGGTGGTCCGGCACAGATACGCAGTATTTT	CASGGWSGTDTQYF
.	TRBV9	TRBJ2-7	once	TGTGCCAGCAGCGTACGGGACGCCAGACCCTACGAGCAGTACTTC	CASSVRDARPYEQYF
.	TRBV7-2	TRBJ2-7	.	.	CASSSSGLSTHEQYF
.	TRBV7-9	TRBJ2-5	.	TGTGCCCTGGACGTCAAAGAGACCCAGTACTTC	CALDVKETQYF
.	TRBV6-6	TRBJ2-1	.	TGTGCCAGCAGGGCCCATTTTGGCCCGGACAATGAGCAGTTCTTC	CASRAHFGPDNEQFF
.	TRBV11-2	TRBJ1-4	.	TGTGCCAGCAGCTTAGATTACCGGGCGCCTAATGAAAAACTGTTTTTT	CASSLDYRAPNEKLFF
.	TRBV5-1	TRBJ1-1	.	TGCGCCAGCAGCTTGTCGGCAGCTGAAGCTTTCTTT	CASSLSAAEAFF
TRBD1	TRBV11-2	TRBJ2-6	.	TGTGCCAGCAGCGCCCGAGCCGGGACAGGGGCTCGAGAGGCCAACGTCCTGACTTTC	CASSARAGTGAREANVLTF
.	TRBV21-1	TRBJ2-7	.	TGTGCCATTTTCCCCAGGGATCAGAACGAGCAGTACTTC	CAIFPRDQNEQYF
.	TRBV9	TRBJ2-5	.	TGTGCCAGCAGCGTAGGTCGTTTCGTAGGCAGGGCGGGGGAGACCCAGTACTTC	CASSVGRFVGRAGETQYF
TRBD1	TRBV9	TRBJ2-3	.	TGTGCCAGCAGCCAACAGGGGAAGCCCCCAGATACGCAGTATTTT	CASSQQGKPPDTQYF
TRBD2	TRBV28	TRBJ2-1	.	TGTGCCAGCAGTTATAGACTAGCGGAGGAGTTCTTC	CASSYRLAEEFF
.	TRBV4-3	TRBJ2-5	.	TGCGCCAGCAGCCAGACAAGACAAGAGACCCAGTACTTC	CASSQTRQETQYF
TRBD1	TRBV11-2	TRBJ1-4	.	TGTGCCAGCAGTCGTACAGGGGGAAGGGAAAAACTGTTTTTT	CASSRTGGREKLFF
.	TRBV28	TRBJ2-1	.	TGTGCCAGCAGTTTAATCAGGGGAGCGAATGAGCAGTTCTTC	CASSLIRGANEQFF
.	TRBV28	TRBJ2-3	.	TGTGCCAGCAGTTTCCCAGGGGCCCTACTCGGGAGCACAGATACGCAGTATTTT	CASSFPGALLGSTDTQYF